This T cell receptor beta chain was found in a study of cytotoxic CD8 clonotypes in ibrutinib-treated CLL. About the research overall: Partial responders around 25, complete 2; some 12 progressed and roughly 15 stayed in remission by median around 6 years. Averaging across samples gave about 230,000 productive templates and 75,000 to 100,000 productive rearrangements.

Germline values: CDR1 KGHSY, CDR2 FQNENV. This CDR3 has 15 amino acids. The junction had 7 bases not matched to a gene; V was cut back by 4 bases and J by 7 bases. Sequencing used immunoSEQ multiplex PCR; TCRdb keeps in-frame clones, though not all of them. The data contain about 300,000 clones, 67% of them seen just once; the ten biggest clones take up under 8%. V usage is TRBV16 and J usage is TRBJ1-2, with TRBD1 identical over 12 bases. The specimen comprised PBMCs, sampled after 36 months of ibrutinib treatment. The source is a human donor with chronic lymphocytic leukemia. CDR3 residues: CASSLTGTGGVGYTF. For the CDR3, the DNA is TGTGCCAGCAGCCTTACCGGGACAGGGGGCGTTGGCTACACCTTC. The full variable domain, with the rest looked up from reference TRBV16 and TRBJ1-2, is GEEVAQTPKHLVRGEGQKAKLYCAPIKGHSYVFWYQQVLKNEFKFLISFQNENVFDETGMPKERFSAKCLPNSPCSLEIQATKLEDSAVYFCASSLTGTGGVGYTFGSGTRLTVV.